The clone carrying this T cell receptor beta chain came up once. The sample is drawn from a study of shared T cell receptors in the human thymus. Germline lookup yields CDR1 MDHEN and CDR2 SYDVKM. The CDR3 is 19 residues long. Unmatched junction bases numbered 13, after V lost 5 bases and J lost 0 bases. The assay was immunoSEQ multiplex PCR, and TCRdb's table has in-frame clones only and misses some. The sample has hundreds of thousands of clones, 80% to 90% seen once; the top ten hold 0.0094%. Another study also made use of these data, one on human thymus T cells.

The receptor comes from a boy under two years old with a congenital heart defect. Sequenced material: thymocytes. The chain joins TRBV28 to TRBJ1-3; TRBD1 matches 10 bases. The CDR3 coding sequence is TGTGCCAGCAGTCCCTCGCGTCTAGGACAGGGGGGCTCTGGAAACACCATATATTTT. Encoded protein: CASSPSRLGQGGSGNTIYF.